This entry is about one T cell receptor (beta chain). The antigen remains undetermined. The sample originates from a study of Ad26.COV2.S vaccination and SARS-CoV-2 variants. Study background: The donor was enrolled in the Ad26.COV2.S arm of the COV1001 trial.

The V gene end was trimmed by 6 bases and the J gene end by 5 bases; junction bases not matched to a gene: 4. This CDR3 comprises 14 residues. Per the germline V gene, CDR1 is MGHRA and CDR2 is YSYEKL. Overall study results and limits: Relative to placebo recipients, vaccine recipients exhibited elevated spike-specific TCR breadth.

Sequencing was performed with immunoSEQ multiplex PCR; in TCRdb, only in-frame clones are kept and a portion is missing. Of over 250,000 clones listed, 80% to 90% are singletons. Regarding treatment: about 20 received Ad26.COV2.S at low or high dose, single or two shots; about five received placebo; per-sample allocation not given. Day 63 following the first vaccine or placebo injection was when the samples were taken. The V gene is TRBV4-1, the J gene TRBJ2-2, with 9 bases matching TRBD1. This sequence originates from a person between 18 and 59 years old who received the Ad26.COV2.S COVID-19 vaccine or a placebo. The source was peripheral blood, collected in a trial of Ad26.COV2.S vaccine versus placebo. The CDR3 nucleotides read TGCGCCAGCAGTGCCGGGACAGGGACCGGGGAGCTGTTTTTT. Protein: CASSAGTGTGELFF.